This T cell receptor (beta chain) comes out of a study of blood T cell repertoires in COVID-19. Study as a whole: PBMCs, B-cell-depleted T cells, or T cells were the source of the cDNA or gDNA that made up the material.

V lost 5 bases to trimming and J lost 2 bases, with 14 bases between them. Germline CDR1 reads SGHAT; CDR2 reads FQNNGV. The CDR3 runs to 15 residues. TCRdb keeps only in-frame clones here, not all; method: immunoSEQ multiplex PCR. The profile shows 80,000 to 100,000 clones, roughly 86% of them singletons. The sequencing sample was made of peripheral blood. The rearrangement uses TRBV11-2 and TRBJ2-3, with a weak D call TRBD2 (7 bases). The TCR originated in a man aged 50 or older with acute or convalescent COVID-19. DNA of the CDR3: TGTGCCAGCAGCAGAGGGGGACTATACACAGATACGCAGTATTTT. Its translation: CASSRGGLYTDTQYF.